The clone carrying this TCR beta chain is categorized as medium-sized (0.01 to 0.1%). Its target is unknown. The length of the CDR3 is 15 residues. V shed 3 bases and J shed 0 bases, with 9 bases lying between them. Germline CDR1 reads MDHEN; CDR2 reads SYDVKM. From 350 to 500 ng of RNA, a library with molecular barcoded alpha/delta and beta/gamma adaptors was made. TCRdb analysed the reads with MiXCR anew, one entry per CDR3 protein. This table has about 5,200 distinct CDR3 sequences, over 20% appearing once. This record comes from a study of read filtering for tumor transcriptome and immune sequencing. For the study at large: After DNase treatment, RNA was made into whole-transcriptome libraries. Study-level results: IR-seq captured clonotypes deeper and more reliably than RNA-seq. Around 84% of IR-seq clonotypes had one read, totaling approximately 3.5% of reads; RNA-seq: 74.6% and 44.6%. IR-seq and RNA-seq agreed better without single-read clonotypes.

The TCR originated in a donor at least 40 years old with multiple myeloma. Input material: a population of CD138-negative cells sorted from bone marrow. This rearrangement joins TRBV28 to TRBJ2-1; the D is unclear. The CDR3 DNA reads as TGTGCCAGCAGTTTTTTCACGAGCTCCTACAATGAGCAGTTCTTC. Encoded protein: CASSFFTSSYNEQFF.